The TCR beta chain described here comes from a study of T cell responses to AZD1222 COVID-19 vaccine. As for this clone: Antigen unknown.

Study conclusions and caveats: White British ancestry dominated among donors, who included more females, and clonal diversity was possibly underestimated. Baseline serology detected seropositivity in only a handful of AZD1222 recipients. Repertoire collection took place solely once the T cell response had peaked. Vaccine-associated CD4 TCRs ranged over spike, dominating at 160-218 and 743-854.

Produced via immunoSEQ multiplex PCR; TCRdb's table is partial and in-frame only. Of approximately 74,000 clones in the sample, roughly 88% were seen once. The input for sequencing was peripheral blood, taken on day 0 of AZD1222 vaccination. The clonotype was recovered from an adult in good health.

CDR3 nucleotide sequence: TGTGCCAGCAGTTACGGGGACAGGGGTTACACTGAAGCTTTCTTT. This encodes CASSYGDRGYTEAFF. The V call is TRBV6-2 or TRBV6-3, the J call TRBJ1-1; the match to TRBD1 covers 10 bases. The V segment lost 2 bases and the J segment 3 bases; nucleotides outside the gene matches: 3. Germline-derived CDR1 and CDR2 are MNHEY and SVGEGT. This CDR3 has 15 residues.